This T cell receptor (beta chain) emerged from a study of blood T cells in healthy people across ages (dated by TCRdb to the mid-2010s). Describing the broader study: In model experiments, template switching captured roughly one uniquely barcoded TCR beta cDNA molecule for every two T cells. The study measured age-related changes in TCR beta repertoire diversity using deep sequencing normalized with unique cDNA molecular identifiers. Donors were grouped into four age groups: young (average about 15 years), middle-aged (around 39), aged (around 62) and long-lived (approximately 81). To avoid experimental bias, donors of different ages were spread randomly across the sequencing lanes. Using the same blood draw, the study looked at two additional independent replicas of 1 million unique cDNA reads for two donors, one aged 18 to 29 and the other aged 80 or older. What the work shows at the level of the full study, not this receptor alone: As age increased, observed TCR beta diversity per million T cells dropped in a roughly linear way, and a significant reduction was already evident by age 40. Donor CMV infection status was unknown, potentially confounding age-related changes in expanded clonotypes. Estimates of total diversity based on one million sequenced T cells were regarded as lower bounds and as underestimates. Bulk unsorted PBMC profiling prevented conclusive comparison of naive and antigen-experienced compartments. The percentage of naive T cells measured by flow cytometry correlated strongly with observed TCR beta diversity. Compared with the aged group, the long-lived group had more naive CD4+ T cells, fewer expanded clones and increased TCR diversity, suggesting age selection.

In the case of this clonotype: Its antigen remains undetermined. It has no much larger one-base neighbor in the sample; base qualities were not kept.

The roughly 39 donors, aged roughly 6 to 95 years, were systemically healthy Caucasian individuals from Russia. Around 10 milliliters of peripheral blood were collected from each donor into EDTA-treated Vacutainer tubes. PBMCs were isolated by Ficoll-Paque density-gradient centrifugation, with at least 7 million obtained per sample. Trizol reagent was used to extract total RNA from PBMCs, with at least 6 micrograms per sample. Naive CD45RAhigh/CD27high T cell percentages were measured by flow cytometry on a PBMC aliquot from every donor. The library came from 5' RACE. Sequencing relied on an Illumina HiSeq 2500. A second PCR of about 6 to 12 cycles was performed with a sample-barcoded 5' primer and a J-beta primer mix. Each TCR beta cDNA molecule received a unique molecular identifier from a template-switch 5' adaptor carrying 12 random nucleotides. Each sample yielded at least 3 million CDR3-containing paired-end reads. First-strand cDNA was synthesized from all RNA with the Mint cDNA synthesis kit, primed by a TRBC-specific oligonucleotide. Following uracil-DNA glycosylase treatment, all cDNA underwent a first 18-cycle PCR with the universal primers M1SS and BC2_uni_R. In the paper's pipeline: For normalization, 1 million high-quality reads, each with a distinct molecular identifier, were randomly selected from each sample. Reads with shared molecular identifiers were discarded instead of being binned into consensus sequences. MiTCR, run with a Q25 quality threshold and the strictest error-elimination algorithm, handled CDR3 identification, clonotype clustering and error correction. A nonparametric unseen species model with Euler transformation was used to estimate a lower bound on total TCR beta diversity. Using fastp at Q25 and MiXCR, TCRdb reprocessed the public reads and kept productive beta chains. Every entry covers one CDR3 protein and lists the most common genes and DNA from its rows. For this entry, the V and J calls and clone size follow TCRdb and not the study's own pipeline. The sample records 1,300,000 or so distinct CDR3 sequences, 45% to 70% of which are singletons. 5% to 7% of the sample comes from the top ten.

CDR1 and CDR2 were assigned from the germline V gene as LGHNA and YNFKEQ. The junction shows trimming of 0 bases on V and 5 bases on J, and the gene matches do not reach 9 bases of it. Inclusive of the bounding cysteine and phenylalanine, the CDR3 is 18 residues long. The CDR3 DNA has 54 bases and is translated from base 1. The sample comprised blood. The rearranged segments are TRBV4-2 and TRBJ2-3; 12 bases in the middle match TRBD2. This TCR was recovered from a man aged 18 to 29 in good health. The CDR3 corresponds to CASSQERGSLAGGDTQYF. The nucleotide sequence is TGTGCCAGCAGCCAAGAAAGGGGATCACTAGCGGGAGGAGATACGCAGTATTTT.